These 12 T cell receptor beta chains came from one sample sequenced in a study of cytomegalovirus exposure and HLA in healthy donors. Vbeta (60) and Jbeta (13) primers were used in the PCR. Using immunoSEQ multiplex PCR, the repertoire was profiled, and TCRdb retains in-frame clones only, with some absent. The data hold about 140,000 clones, with 80% observed a single time. The sequenced sample was PBMCs. All receptors come from a male donor in good health and CMV-seronegative.

A note on this clone: The sample carries other DNA sequences with the same CDR3. The J gene is TRBJ1-4, the V gene TRBV6-5; D is unclear. CDR1 and CDR2 (germline): MNHEY, SVGAGI. CDR3 length: 14 residues. V lost 2 bases, J lost 7 bases, and 11 bases lay in between. The CDR3 region has the DNA TGTGCCAGCAGTTACCAACCCCGGTCTGAAAAACTGTTTTTT. This translates into CASSYQPRSEKLFF.

The J gene is TRBJ2-2, the V gene TRBV4-2, with TRBD2 matching 12 bases. Germline V gene sequence: CDR1 LGHNA, CDR2 YNFKEQ. CDR3 length: 18 amino acids. The J segment lost 5 bases and the V segment lost 0 bases, leaving 7 bases of the junction unmatched. CDR3 DNA sequence: TGTGCCAGCAGCCAAGACCCTAGCGGGGGGGAAAGGACCGGGGAGCTGTTTTTT. Its protein product is CASSQDPSGGERTGELFF.

The chain couples TRBV4-3 to TRBJ2-5; perhaps TRBD2 as D (6 bases). This CDR3 has 15 amino acids. V was shortened by 4 bases and J by 5 bases, with 17 bases between the two germline ends. Looked up from germline, CDR1 is LGHNA and CDR2 is YSLEER. The CDR3 reads CASSRDREPWETQYF. DNA for the CDR3: TGCGCCAGCAGCCGCGACCGGGAGCCATGGGAGACCCAGTACTTC.

This chain links TRBV4-3 with TRBJ2-1; no clear D. The CDR3 consists of 15 residues. Trimming took 0 bases from V and 6 from J, leaving 12 bases between them. Germline V gene lookup returns CDR1 LGHNA and CDR2 YSLEER. The CDR3 nucleotides are TGCGCCAGCAGCCAAGATTATCTCCGCGGCAATGAGCAGTTCTTC. Its protein product is CASSQDYLRGNEQFF.

The chain uses TRBV10-1 and TRBJ2-6; D is uncertain. CDR1 is WNHNN and CDR2 is SYGVQD in the germline V gene (reference sequence). The CDR3 is 12 residues long. Trimming shortened V by 8 bases and J by 1 base, and 3 bases separated the two germline ends. CDR3: CASSSGANVLTF. Here the CDR3 DNA reads TGCGCCAGCTCTTCTGGGGCCAACGTCCTGACTTTC.

A few counts support this clone. J is TRBJ1-5 and V is TRBV28; maybe TRBD1 (5 bases). This CDR3 has 15 residues. V lost 3 bases and J lost 6, with 15 bases in between. Per the germline V gene, CDR1 is MDHEN and CDR2 is SYDVKM. The CDR3 sequence: CASSLRSTVGQPQHF. In nucleotides, the CDR3 is TGTGCCAGCAGTTTGAGGTCGACAGTCGGTCAGCCCCAGCATTTT.

This clone was detected a few times. The chain is built from TRBV7-9 and TRBJ2-3, with 8 bases that match TRBD2. The V gene end was trimmed by 5 bases and the J gene end by 4 bases; junction bases not matched to a gene: 11. The CDR3 consists of 16 residues. The germline V gene encodes CDR1 SEHNR and CDR2 FQNEAQ (reference sequence). The CDR3 nucleotides are TGTGCCAGCAGCCTTCGGGGGGGCGGGTTGTCAGATACGCAGTATTTT. It encodes CASSLRGGGLSDTQYF.

This clone was observed once. The chain has TRBV5-4 and TRBJ1-1; the D is unclear. The V and J ends lost 4 bases and 1 base respectively, with 5 bases between them. The CDR3 sequence is 12 residues long. Germline-derived CDR1 and CDR2 are SGHNT and YYREEE (reference sequence). CDR3 loop: CASSLRNTEAFF. The CDR3 DNA reads TGTGCCAGCAGCCTCAGGAACACTGAAGCTTTCTTT.

The chain employs TRBV30 and TRBJ2-3, with D perhaps matching TRBD2 (6 bases). The CDR3 has 15 residues. With 0 bases removed from V and 3 bases from J, the gap between germline ends came to 13 bases. CDR1 is GTSNPN, CDR2 SVGIG, per germline (reference sequence). DNA for the CDR3: TGTGCCTGGAGTGTATGGGGGGTAACGACAGATACGCAGTATTTT. Protein product: CAWSVWGVTTDTQYF.

There are a few counts of this clone. The chain recombines TRBV27 with TRBJ2-1; D is possibly TRBD1 (5 bases). Germline CDR1 reads MNHEY; CDR2 reads SMNVEV (reference sequence). The V gene lost 6 bases and the J gene lost 5 bases, with 14 bases spanning the gap. The CDR3 runs to 14 residues. The CDR3 sequence: CASRLGPPNNEQFF. In DNA, the CDR3 is TGTGCCAGCAGGCTGGGGCCACCAAACAATGAGCAGTTCTTC.

This clone has only one observation. V gene TRBV28 combines with J gene TRBJ1-4; 9 nucleotides align to TRBD1. Unmatched junction bases numbered 9, after V lost 7 bases and J lost 3 bases. Germline CDR1 reads MDHEN; CDR2 reads SYDVKM. The CDR3 has 16 amino acids. The CDR3 here is CASTSWGQGSNEKLFF. CDR3 coding DNA: TGTGCCAGCACTTCTTGGGGACAGGGCTCTAATGAAAAACTGTTTTTT. Full variable domain (outside the CDR3, taken from reference TRBV28 and TRBJ1-4): DVKVTQSSRYLVKRTGEKVFLECVQDMDHENMFWYRQDPGLGLRLIYFSYDVKMKEKGDIPEGYSVSREKKERFSLILESASTNQTSMYLCASTSWGQGSNEKLFFGSGTQLSVL.

The chain has TRBV27 and TRBJ2-3, with 8 nucleotides matching TRBD1. Looked up from germline, CDR1 is MNHEY and CDR2 is SMNVEV (reference sequence). Unmatched junction bases numbered 5, after V lost 7 bases and J lost 2 bases. This CDR3 region has 14 residues. The CDR3 loop reads CASKRQGSTDTQYF. CDR3 DNA sequence: TGTGCCAGCAAACGACAGGGGTCCACAGATACGCAGTATTTT.